This section outlines one T cell receptor (beta chain) sequence together with its context. This specimen belongs to a study of blood T cell repertoires in COVID-19. At the level of the study: Material from acute and convalescent COVID-19 was sourced from the United States, Italy and Spain.

The study recruited people aged about 18 to 95 years across around 23 US areas. Clinical history reported by participants formed the basis on which cohorts were assigned. The V gene end was trimmed by 7 bases and the J gene end by 6 bases; junction bases not matched to a gene: 10. Germline assignment: CDR1 LNHDA and CDR2 SQIVND (reference sequence). CDR3 length: 16 amino acids. In the authors' methods: How many nucleated cells were present was estimated from reference gene primer amplification. The method was immunoSEQ multiplex PCR; TCRdb's version includes in-frame clones alone and lacks a portion of them. The V and J calls and the clone size are those of that table, but D and trimming were determined from the DNA. The sample contains 260,000 or so clones, 88% of which appear only once.

The sequence derives from a middle-aged woman with acute COVID-19. Sequencing used PBMCs or T cells enriched from blood (not recorded which). The V and J genes are TRBV19 and TRBJ1-5, with 12 nucleotides matching TRBD1. The CDR3 region has the DNA TGTGCCAGTACCAGGGCCGGGACAGGGGGCTTTCAGCCCCAGCATTTT. It yields the protein CASTRAGTGGFQPQHF. The whole variable domain, remainder taken from reference TRBV19 and TRBJ1-5, is DGGITQSPKYLFRKEGQNVTLSCEQNLNHDAMYWYRQDPGQGLRLIYYSQIVNDFQKGDIAEGYSVSREKKESFPLTVTSAQKNPTAFYLCASTRAGTGGFQPQHFGDGTRLSIL.